A single sample is the source of the 29 T cell receptor beta chains below, sequenced in a study of CD8+CD57+ T cells in acquired aplastic anemia (dated by TCRdb to the late 2010s). TCRdb names Illumina HiSeq 2000 as the instrument used. Genomic DNA was used as template for profiling of TCR beta VDJ combinations and CDR3 sequences. TCRdb reanalyzed the raw reads on its own, using fastp at Q25 for trimming and MiXCR for clone calling, and kept in-frame beta chains. Each CDR3 protein gets just one entry, which takes the most common genes and DNA from the rows behind it. Within this sample are around 42,000 distinct CDR3 sequences, with over 55% of them counted one time only. The ten top clones hold just under 60% of the sample. Expansion of CD8+CD57+ cells had been shown by flow cytometry in the patients chosen for sequencing. The sequenced sample was sorted CD4+, CD8+, or CD8+CD57+ T cells (not recorded which) from PBMCs. The receptors here all came from a human donor with aplastic anemia.

V and J are TRBV19 and TRBJ2-7; 8 nucleotides line up with TRBD1. V was pared by 9 bases and J by 0 bases, with 10 bases of the junction left unmatched. The germline V gene encodes CDR1 LNHDA and CDR2 SQIVND (reference sequence). This CDR3 has 15 residues. CDR3 in DNA: TGTGCCAGCCAGCCCCGGGACAGGAGCTCCTACGAGCAGTACTTC. Translating it yields CASQPRDRSSYEQYF.

This clonotype was seen just once. V is TRBV10-2 and J is TRBJ2-7; no clear D gene. This CDR3 comprises 13 residues. CDR1 and CDR2 from the germline V gene are WSHSY and SAAADI. Trimming removed 0 bases from V and 1 base from J, with 4 bases in between. The CDR3 DNA sequence: TGCGCCAGCAGTGAGTCACAGTCCTACGAGCAGTACTTC. Its protein is CASSESQSYEQYF.

The chain carries TRBV7-3 and TRBJ1-6; TRBD1 might be the D (6 bases). Trimming removed 3 bases at V and 8 bases at J, with 8 bases between. Germline CDR1 SGHTA, CDR2 FQGTGA. This CDR3 region has 13 residues. The CDR3: CASSLDSDSPLHF. The CDR3 DNA reads as TGTGCCAGCAGCTTGGACAGCGATTCACCCCTCCACTTT. Complete variable domain (other parts from reference TRBV7-3 and TRBJ1-6): GAGVSQTPSNKVTEKGKYVELRCDPISGHTALYWYRQSLGQGPEFLIYFQGTGAADDSGLPNDRFFAVRPEGSVSTLKIQRTERGDSAVYLCASSLDSDSPLHFGNGTRLTVT.

To note about this clonotype: This CDR3 fails to terminate in the conserved phenylalanine or tryptophan, so it likely reflects a read error. The DNA is left out, because the CDR3 cannot be placed on it with certainty; the CDR3 is given as TCRdb lists it. This chain links TRBV7-3 with TRBJ2-7; the table's D call, TRBD2, has no DNA check behind it. Germline CDR1 SGHTA, CDR2 FQGTGA. The CDR3 length is 8 residues, termini included. CDR3 sequence reads: CASSPLAG.

This clonotype was detected ten times or more. This chain links TRBV24-1 with TRBJ2-2, with TRBD1 as a possible D gene (5 bases). CDR3 length: 18 residues. Trimming stripped 0 bases from V and 2 bases from J, with 15 bases between. Germline lookup yields CDR1 KGHDR and CDR2 SFDVKD. The CDR3 DNA reads TGTGCCACCAGTGATTTGCGGCCCCTGGGGCGAAACACCGGGGAGCTGTTTTTT. It translates to CATSDLRPLGRNTGELFF.

This rearrangement joins TRBV21-1 to TRBJ2-3; TRBD1 reflects the table's D call only, with no check against the DNA. TRBV21-1 is noted as a pseudogene. The CDR3 spans 17 residues. CDR3 in amino acids: CASSAMAGQRITDTQYF. For the CDR3, the DNA is TGTGCCAGCAGCGCGATGGCTGGACAGAGAATCACAGATACGCAGTATTTT.

There are many counts of this clonotype. The chain employs TRBV3-1 and TRBJ1-6; D is perhaps TRBD1 (5 bases). V was pared by 1 base and J by 1 base, with 11 bases between. From germline, CDR1 is LGHDT and CDR2 YNNKEL (reference sequence). The CDR3 sequence is 17 residues long. The CDR3 reads CASSQARGPSYNSPLHF. The DNA for the CDR3 is TGTGCCAGCAGCCAAGCTAGGGGTCCGTCCTATAATTCACCCCTCCACTTT. The full variable domain, completed using reference TRBV3-1 and TRBJ1-6, is DTAVSQTPKYLVTQMGNDKSIKCEQNLGHDTMYWYKQDSKKFLKIMFSYNNKELIINETVPNRFSPKSPDKAHLNLHINSLELGDSAVYFCASSQARGPSYNSPLHFGNGTRLTVT.

The rearrangement uses TRBV15 and TRBJ2-7; D is unclear. The CDR3 sequence is 15 residues long. The V end was cut by 3 bases, the J end by 2 bases, with 14 bases between. Looked up from germline, CDR1 is LNHNV and CDR2 is YYDKDF (reference sequence). The CDR3 nucleotides read TGTGCCACCAGCAGTGAAGGCGGCTCCCCCTACGAGCAGTACTTC. This encodes CATSSEGGSPYEQYF. Drawing the rest from reference TRBV15 and TRBJ2-7, the complete variable domain is DAMVIQNPRYQVTQFGKPVTLSCSQTLNHNVMYWYQQKSSQAPKLLFHYYDKDFNNEADTPDNFQSRRPNTSFCFLDIRSPGLGDTAMYLCATSSEGGSPYEQYFGPGTRLTVT.

The V call is TRBV24-1, the J call TRBJ1-2; perhaps TRBD1 as D (6 bases). CDR1 and CDR2 (germline): KGHDR, SFDVKD. The CDR3 sequence is 13 residues long. V was cut by 3 bases and J by 5 bases, with 9 bases left in between. The CDR3 region is CATSDATGYGYTF. CDR3 coding DNA: TGTGCCACCAGTGATGCAACAGGGTATGGCTACACCTTC.

The sample holds many counts of this clonotype. This chain joins TRBV7-9 and TRBJ2-3; 9 bases are shared with TRBD2. Unmatched junction bases numbered 6, after V lost 1 base and J lost 1 base. This CDR3 has 17 residues. Germline CDR1 reads SEHNR; CDR2 reads FQNEAQ (reference sequence). CDR3 residues: CASSLGYSGGGTDTQYF. Written as DNA, the CDR3 is TGTGCCAGCAGCTTAGGGTATAGCGGGGGAGGCACAGATACGCAGTATTTT.

This clonotype was seen many times. This rearrangement joins TRBV20-1 to TRBJ2-7; TRBD1 aligns across 8 bases. CDR1 is DFQATT, CDR2 SNEGSKA, per germline (reference sequence). V dropped 5 bases and J dropped 10; count of bases not matched to a gene: 13. This CDR3 is 13 amino acids long. The CDR3: CSAPTGERYGQYF. The CDR3 DNA follows: TGCAGTGCTCCGACAGGGGAAAGGTACGGACAGTACTTC.

V gene TRBV20-1 combines with J gene TRBJ2-5; 8 nucleotides match TRBD2. The CDR3 covers 16 residues. Trimming removed 2 bases from V and 5 bases from J; junction bases left unmatched: 13. Germline V gene lookup returns CDR1 DFQATT and CDR2 SNEGSKA (reference sequence). The CDR3, as DNA: TGCAGTGCTAGAAACCTACGGGAGGGTTCCGACGAGACCCAGTACTTC. Residues: CSARNLREGSDETQYF.

The count of this clonotype is one. The rearrangement links TRBV12-3 or TRBV12-4 to TRBJ2-5; 9 bases line up with TRBD1. V shed 3 bases and J 4 bases; nucleotides not matched to a gene: 6. The CDR3 consists of 15 residues. CDR3 DNA sequence: TGTGCCAGCAGTTTGACAGGGGGTGGGGTAGAGACCCAGTACTTC. This translates into CASSLTGGGVETQYF.

This chain links TRBV15 with TRBJ2-5, with TRBD2 matching over 7 bases. The CDR3 extends over 11 amino acids. CDR1 LNHNV and CDR2 YYDKDF come from the germline V gene (reference sequence). CDR3 DNA sequence: TGTGGCAGAGTAGCGGGAGAGACCCAGTACTTC. It specifies CGRVAGETQYF. Looking up the rest from reference TRBV15 and TRBJ2-5 gives the full variable domain: DAMVIQNPRYQVTQFGKPVTLSCSQTLNHNVMYWYQQKSSQAPKLLFHYYDKDFNNEADTPDNFQSRRPNTSFCFLDIRSPGLGDTAMYLCGRVAGETQYFGPGTRLLVL.

This clonotype was found a few times. The chain combines TRBV20-1 with TRBJ2-5; D remains ambiguous. The CDR3 sequence is 9 residues long. V lost 4 bases and J lost 5, with 2 bases in between. Germline lookup yields CDR1 DFQATT and CDR2 SNEGSKA (reference sequence). As DNA, the CDR3 is TGCAGTGCTACGGAGACCCAGTACTTC. This codes for CSATETQYF.

This clonotype has at least ten counts. This chain uses TRBV11-2 with TRBJ2-5, with 7 bases matching TRBD1. CDR1 SGHAT and CDR2 FQNNGV come from the germline V gene. The V gene end was trimmed by 4 bases and the J gene end by 0 bases; junction bases not matched to a gene: 2. The CDR3 is 14 amino acids. The CDR3 here is CASSSGQDQETQYF. DNA for the CDR3: TGTGCCAGCAGCTCCGGACAGGACCAAGAGACCCAGTACTTC.

This clonotype was detected only once. The chain links TRBV19 to TRBJ1-5; D remains unclear. This CDR3 spans 15 amino acids. Trimming shortened V by 3 bases and J by 6 bases, and 15 bases separated the two germline ends. Germline CDR1 LNHDA, CDR2 SQIVND (reference sequence). CDR3 amino acids: CASSIEGLSTQPQHF. As DNA, the CDR3 is TGTGCCAGTAGTATTGAGGGTTTATCGACTCAGCCCCAGCATTTT.

The J gene is TRBJ1-2, the V gene TRBV29-1; D not certain. V was shortened by 5 bases and J by 3 bases, with 10 bases between the two germline ends. CDR1 and CDR2 from the germline V gene are SQVTM and ANQGSEA. The CDR3 loop spans 12 amino acids. In DNA, the CDR3 is TGCAGCGTTATACCCGTAGACTATGGCTACACCTTC. It encodes CSVIPVDYGYTF. Using reference TRBV29-1 and TRBJ1-2 for the parts outside the CDR3, the full variable domain is SAVISQKPSRDICQRGTSLTIQCQVDSQVTMMFWYRQQPGQSLTLIATANQGSEATYESGFVIDKFPISRPNLTFSTLTVSNMSPEDSSIYLCSVIPVDYGYTFGSGTRLTVV.

This rearrangement joins TRBV2 to TRBJ2-1; D gene unclear. The CDR3 runs 12 residues. V lost 11 bases, J lost 8 bases, and 16 bases lay in between. Germline V gene sequence: CDR1 SNHLY, CDR2 FYNNEI. The CDR3 here is CAWSTPFDEQFF. CDR3 coding DNA: TGTGCCTGGAGTACCCCGTTCGATGAGCAGTTCTTC.

The chain is built from TRBV7-2 and TRBJ2-2; TRBD2 aligns across 8 bases. The junction had 3 bases not matched to a gene; V was cut back by 6 bases and J by 6 bases. This CDR3 is 13 amino acids long. Germline V gene data show CDR1 as SGHTA and CDR2 as FQGNSA. CDR3 region: CASSLGLAGELFF. CDR3 coding DNA: TGTGCCAGCAGTCTGGGACTAGCCGGGGAGCTGTTTTTT.

CDR3 region: CASSGRQGVRWTDTQYF. In DNA form, the CDR3 reads TGTGCCAGCAGCGGACGACAGGGGGTTAGGTGGACAGATACGCAGTATTTT. The chain joins TRBV9 to TRBJ2-3, with 9 bases aligning to TRBD1. V trimming: 3 bases; J trimming: 3 bases; junction bases outside the gene matches: 11. The CDR3 is 17 amino acids. Germline CDR1 reads SGDLS; CDR2 reads YYNGEE.

V usage is TRBV6-1 and J usage is TRBJ2-7; D is possibly TRBD1 (7 bases). Germline CDR1 MNHNS, CDR2 SASEGT. V was pared by 6 bases and J by 4 bases, with 16 bases between. CDR3 length: 14 residues. The CDR3 bases are TGTGCCAGCAGGGCTGCGGGACAGCCTTACGAGCAGTACGTC. Translation gives CASRAAGQPYEQYV.

This chain connects TRBV7-2 to TRBJ1-6, with D possibly being TRBD1 (5 bases). Germline loops: CDR1 SGHTA, CDR2 FQGNSA. Trimming removed 6 bases from V and 10 bases from J, with 13 bases in between. This CDR3 contains 13 residues. The CDR3 region has the DNA TGTGCCAGCAGTTTCCAGGGCGAGTCACCCCTCCACTTT. This codes for CASSFQGESPLHF. The full variable domain, its missing parts supplied by reference TRBV7-2 and TRBJ1-6, is GAGVSQSPSNKVTEKGKDVELRCDPISGHTALYWYRQSLGQGLEFLIYFQGNSAPDKSGLPSDRFSAERTGGSVSTLTIQRTQQEDSAVYLCASSFQGESPLHFGNGTRLTVT.

This clonotype was detected once. The chain links TRBV19 to TRBJ2-7; 11 bases line up with TRBD2. With 5 bases clipped from V and 3 bases from J, the junction kept 15 bases outside the gene matches. CDR3 length: 18 residues. Looked up from germline, CDR1 is LNHDA and CDR2 is SQIVND (reference sequence). Written as DNA, the CDR3 is TGTGCCAGTAGTGCCCCACGTAGCGGGGGGGCTGGTGGCTACGAGCAGTACTTC. Protein sequence: CASSAPRSGGAGGYEQYF.

The chain uses TRBV7-3 and TRBJ1-1; no definite D call. CDR1 and CDR2 (germline): SGHTA, FQGTGA. V was cut by 5 bases and J by 4 bases, with 11 bases left in between. The CDR3 length is 13 residues. DNA for the CDR3: TGTGCCAGCAGCGTAGACGGTGGCACTGAAGCTTTCTTT. This translates into CASSVDGGTEAFF.

This chain uses TRBV2 with TRBJ1-6; D gene unclear. Germline lookup yields CDR1 SNHLY and CDR2 FYNNEI. This CDR3 comprises 15 residues. V lost 6 bases and J lost 3, with 12 bases in between. The CDR3 reads CASRQDFYYNSPLHF. In DNA form, the CDR3 reads TGTGCCAGCAGGCAAGACTTTTACTATAATTCACCCCTCCACTTT.

V gene TRBV15 combines with J gene TRBJ2-5, with a weak D call TRBD2 (5 bases). This CDR3 is built from 14 residues. CDR1 and CDR2 from the germline V gene are LNHNV and YYDKDF (reference sequence). The V end lost 1 base, the J end lost 5 bases, and 11 bases lay between the germline ends. CDR3 bases: TGTGCCACCAGCAGAGTAGGCCCGGGGGAGACCCAGTACTTC. It translates to CATSRVGPGETQYF.

The CDR3: CASRSRQTQYF. The CDR3, as DNA: TGTGCCAGCAGAAGCAGACAGACCCAGTACTTC. J is TRBJ2-5 and V is TRBV2; no definite D call. This CDR3 is built from 11 residues. V was shortened by 6 bases and J by 6 bases, with 8 bases between the two germline ends. The germline V gene has CDR1 SNHLY and CDR2 FYNNEI.

This chain joins TRBV7-8 and TRBJ1-1, with D perhaps matching TRBD1 (6 bases). Deletions cut 5 bases from V and 3 bases from J, with 22 bases between. The length of the CDR3 is 17 residues. Germline V gene data show CDR1 as SGHVS and CDR2 as FQNEAQ. CDR3 residues: CASSQGNAPRDYTEAFF. CDR3 in DNA: TGTGCCAGCAGCCAGGGGAACGCTCCTCGTGACTACACTGAAGCTTTCTTT.